One sample yielded the 18 T cell receptor beta chains listed below, sequenced in a study of shared clonotypes between healthy human individuals. Using immunoSEQ multiplex PCR, the repertoire was profiled, and TCRdb retains in-frame clones only, with some absent. Here the sample spans about 600,000 clones, about 96% being singletons. Specimen: naive CD4+ T cells sorted from blood. The sample's subset: CD45RA+ positively selected. The receptors here all came from a woman aged 30 to 39 in good health.

V and J are TRBV27 and TRBJ2-5; 8 positions match TRBD2. CDR1 is MNHEY and CDR2 is SMNVEV in the germline V gene (reference sequence). The CDR3 spans 14 residues. Trimming cost V 3 bases and J 2 bases; bases outside gene matches: 2. CDR3 DNA: TGTGCCAGCAGTTTCACTAGCGGACAAGAGACCCAGTACTTC. Translation gives CASSFTSGQETQYF.

This sequence joins TRBV5-1 and TRBJ2-7; 7 bases agree with TRBD1. The CDR3 runs to 15 residues. J gave up 6 bases and V 4 bases, and 13 bases lay outside the gene matches. Germline V CDR1 and CDR2: SGHRS, YFSETQ. The CDR3: CASSLQETGPREQYF. CDR3 DNA sequence: TGCGCCAGCAGCCTCCAGGAGACAGGGCCCCGCGAGCAGTACTTC.

This chain connects TRBV10-2 to TRBJ2-1; 10 positions agree with TRBD2. Trimming removed 6 bases from V and 5 bases from J; junction bases left unmatched: 10. Germline V gene sequence: CDR1 WSHSY, CDR2 SAAADI. The CDR3 runs to 16 residues. The CDR3 DNA reads TGCGCCAGCAGCGAGAAACTAGCGGGAATAGACAATGAGCAGTTCTTC. This encodes CASSEKLAGIDNEQFF.

CDR3 loop: CASSLLARGAYNEQFF. In DNA, the CDR3 is TGTGCCAGCAGTTTACTCGCCAGGGGGGCTTACAATGAGCAGTTCTTC. The V gene is TRBV28, the J gene TRBJ2-1; D possibly corresponds to TRBD1 (7 bases). Trimming shortened V by 2 bases and J by 4 bases, and 15 bases separated the two germline ends. This CDR3 has 16 amino acids. In germline, CDR1 is MDHEN, CDR2 SYDVKM.

Regarding this clone: The sample has other DNA sequences that encode this CDR3 too. The rearrangement joins TRBV30 to TRBJ2-7, with 9 bases that match TRBD2. Germline loops: CDR1 GTSNPN, CDR2 SVGIG (reference sequence). Trimming removed 0 bases from V and 0 bases from J; junction bases left unmatched: 3. The CDR3 length is 15 residues. The CDR3 region has the DNA TGTGCCTGGAGTGTCCCGACTAGCGGCTCCTACGAGCAGTACTTC. This gives the protein CAWSVPTSGSYEQYF. The whole variable domain, filled in from reference TRBV30 and TRBJ2-7, reads SQTIHQWPATLVQPVGSPLSLECTVEGTSNPNLYWYRQAAGRGLQLLFYSVGIGQISSEVPQNLSASRPQDRQFILSSKKLLLSDSGFYLCAWSVPTSGSYEQYFGPGTRLTVT.

V usage is TRBV4-1 and J usage is TRBJ1-4; possible D gene TRBD1, 5 bases. V shed 4 bases and J shed 7 bases, with 13 bases lying between them. CDR3 length: 14 residues. The germline CDR1 and CDR2 sequences are MGHRA and YSYEKL. The CDR3 DNA sequence: TGCGCCAGCAGCCTTAGACAGAGGGGTGAAAAACTGTTTTTT. Translated: CASSLRQRGEKLFF.

The chain carries TRBV5-1 and TRBJ2-3; 10 bases match TRBD1. Losses at the gene ends were 4 bases for V and 2 bases for J; bases not matched to a gene: 4. The CDR3 extends over 15 amino acids. Looked up from germline, CDR1 is SGHRS and CDR2 is YFSETQ. DNA of the CDR3: TGCGCCAGCAGCCCGGGACAGGGGACCACAGATACGCAGTATTTT. Translating gives CASSPGQGTTDTQYF.

This chain joins TRBV20-1 and TRBJ2-3, with D uncertain. CDR1 is DFQATT and CDR2 is SNEGSKA in the germline V gene (reference sequence). The CDR3 has 10 residues. V gave up 3 bases and J gave up 11 bases, with 9 bases separating them. This CDR3 reads CSASRAQQYF. The DNA for the CDR3 is TGCAGTGCTAGTCGGGCCCAGCAGTATTTT.

This chain joins TRBV19 and TRBJ2-5, with a possible D match to TRBD2 (6 bases). The length of the CDR3 is 14 residues. From germline, CDR1 is LNHDA and CDR2 SQIVND (reference sequence). V gave up 6 bases and J gave up 5 bases, with 16 bases separating them. Here the CDR3 reads CASSWAGIGETQYF. CDR3 sequence (DNA): TGTGCCAGTAGCTGGGCGGGAATCGGGGAGACCCAGTACTTC.

This chain uses TRBV2 with TRBJ1-5; 7 nucleotides match TRBD1. Germline values: CDR1 SNHLY, CDR2 FYNNEI. The CDR3 sequence is 15 residues long. Germline trimming cut 6 bases from V and 0 bases from J; bases unmatched to any gene: 5. CDR3 in amino acids: CASSKGQYSNQPQHF. The DNA for the CDR3 is TGTGCCAGCAGCAAGGGACAGTATAGCAATCAGCCCCAGCATTTT.

The CDR3 sequence: CASSWGGRGETQYF. The CDR3 DNA follows: TGTGCCAGCAGCTGGGGGGGCCGAGGCGAGACCCAGTACTTC. The chain uses TRBV7-3 and TRBJ2-5, with a tentative D call TRBD2 (7 bases). The germline gives CDR1 SGHTA, CDR2 FQGTGA. This CDR3 is built from 14 residues. V was pared by 4 bases and J by 5 bases, with 14 bases between.

The chain joins TRBV6-6 to TRBJ1-6; perhaps TRBD1 as D (5 bases). V was trimmed by 6 bases and J by 9 bases, leaving 18 bases between them. The germline V gene has CDR1 MNHNY and CDR2 SVGAGI (reference sequence). The CDR3 spans 15 residues. As DNA, the CDR3 is TGTGCCAGCAGGCCCCCGGGGCGCTTGGGTTCACCCCTCCACTTT. Amino acids: CASRPPGRLGSPLHF.

This clone showed up just once. V usage is TRBV2 and J usage is TRBJ2-7, with D possibly being TRBD1 or TRBD2 (5 bases each). Germline V lookup: CDR1 SNHLY, CDR2 FYNNEI. Deletions cut 3 bases from V and 3 bases from J, with 12 bases between. There are 14 residues in the CDR3. CDR3 bases: TGTGCCAGCAGTGATCTGGGACCTATCTACGAGCAGTACTTC. This gives the protein CASSDLGPIYEQYF.

The rearrangement links TRBV7-9 to TRBJ2-4, with 7 bases fitting TRBD1. V lost 2 bases and J lost 6; bases outside the gene matches: 1. CDR1 and CDR2 (germline): SEHNR, FQNEAQ (reference sequence). The CDR3 is 13 amino acids. CDR3 in DNA: TGTGCCAGCAGCTTAAACAGGGGAAACATTCAGTACTTC. Translated: CASSLNRGNIQYF.

The rearrangement uses TRBV28 and TRBJ1-5; 9 bases map to TRBD1. V shed 5 bases and J 2 bases; nucleotides not matched to a gene: 10. This CDR3 has 17 residues. The germline gives CDR1 MDHEN, CDR2 SYDVKM. The CDR3 protein is CASSPNRGRRGNQPQHF. In DNA form, the CDR3 reads TGTGCCAGCAGTCCAAACAGGGGGCGCAGGGGCAATCAGCCCCAGCATTTT.

This clone was seen only once. The chain joins TRBV18 to TRBJ1-2; D is unclear. V was clipped by 3 bases and J by 4 bases, with 15 bases between them. The germline V gene has CDR1 KGHSH and CDR2 LQKENI. The CDR3 covers 15 residues. The CDR3 loop reads CASSPRGDGSYGYTF. The CDR3 DNA follows: TGTGCCAGCTCACCTCGTGGTGACGGGAGCTATGGCTACACCTTC.

V usage is TRBV11-2 and J usage is TRBJ2-1; TRBD1 aligns across 8 bases. V lost 5 bases and J lost 10; bases outside the gene matches: 4. Germline V gene data show CDR1 as SGHAT and CDR2 as FQNNGV. The CDR3 contains 12 residues. CDR3 coding DNA: TGTGCCAGCAGCATGACAGGGGCCGAGCAGTTCTTC. Residues: CASSMTGAEQFF.

This rearrangement joins TRBV5-1 to TRBJ2-1, with TRBD2 identical over 8 bases. The CDR3 totals 15 residues. The germline CDR1 and CDR2 sequences are SGHRS and YFSETQ. V was pared by 1 base and J by 5 bases, with 5 bases of the junction left unmatched. The CDR3 coding sequence is TGCGCCAGCAGCTTGACCACTAGCGGACACAATGAGCAGTTCTTC. Translation gives CASSLTTSGHNEQFF.